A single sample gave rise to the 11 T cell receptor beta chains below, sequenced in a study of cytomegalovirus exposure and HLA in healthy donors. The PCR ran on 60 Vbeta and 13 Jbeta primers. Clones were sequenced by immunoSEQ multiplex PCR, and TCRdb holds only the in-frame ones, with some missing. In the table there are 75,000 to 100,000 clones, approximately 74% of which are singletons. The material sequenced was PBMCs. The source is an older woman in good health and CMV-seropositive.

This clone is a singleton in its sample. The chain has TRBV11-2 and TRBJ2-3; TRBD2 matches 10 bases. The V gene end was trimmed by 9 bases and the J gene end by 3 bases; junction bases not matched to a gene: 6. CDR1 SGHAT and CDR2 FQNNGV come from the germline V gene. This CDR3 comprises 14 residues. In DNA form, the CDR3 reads TGTGCCAGTGAAGCGGGAGGGCGGACAGATACGCAGTATTTT. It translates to CASEAGGRTDTQYF. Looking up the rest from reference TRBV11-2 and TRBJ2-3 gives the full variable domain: EAGVAQSPRYKIIEKRQSVAFWCNPISGHATLYWYQQILGQGPKLLIQFQNNGVVDDSQLPKDRFSAERLKGVDSTLKIQPAKLEDSAVYLCASEAGGRTDTQYFGPGTRLTVL.

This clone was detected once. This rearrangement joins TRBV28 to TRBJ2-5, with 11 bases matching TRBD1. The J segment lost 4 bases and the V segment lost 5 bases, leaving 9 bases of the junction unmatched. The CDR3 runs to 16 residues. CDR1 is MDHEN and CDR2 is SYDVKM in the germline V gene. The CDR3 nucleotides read TGTGCCAGCAGTACCCCAAAGGACAGGGGGCGAGAGACCCAGTACTTC. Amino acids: CASSTPKDRGRETQYF.

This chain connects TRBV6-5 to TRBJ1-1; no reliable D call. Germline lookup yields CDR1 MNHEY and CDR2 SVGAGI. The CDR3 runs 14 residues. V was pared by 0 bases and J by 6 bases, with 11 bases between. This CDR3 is CASSYSWTKPEAFF. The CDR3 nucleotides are TGTGCCAGCAGTTACTCCTGGACTAAGCCTGAAGCTTTCTTT.

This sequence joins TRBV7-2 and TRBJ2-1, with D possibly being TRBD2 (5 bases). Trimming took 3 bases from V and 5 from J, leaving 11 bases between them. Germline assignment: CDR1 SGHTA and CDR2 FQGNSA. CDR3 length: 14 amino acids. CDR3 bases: TGTGCCAGCAGCTTCGGACTTCTCAACAATGAGCAGTTCTTC. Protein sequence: CASSFGLLNNEQFF.

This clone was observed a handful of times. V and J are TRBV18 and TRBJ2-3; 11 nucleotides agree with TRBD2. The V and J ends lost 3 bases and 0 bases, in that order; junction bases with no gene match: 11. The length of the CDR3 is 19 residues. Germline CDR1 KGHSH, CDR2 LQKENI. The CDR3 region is CASSPQRTSGGTSTDTQYF. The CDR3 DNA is TGTGCCAGCTCACCTCAGCGTACTAGCGGGGGCACTAGCACAGATACGCAGTATTTT.

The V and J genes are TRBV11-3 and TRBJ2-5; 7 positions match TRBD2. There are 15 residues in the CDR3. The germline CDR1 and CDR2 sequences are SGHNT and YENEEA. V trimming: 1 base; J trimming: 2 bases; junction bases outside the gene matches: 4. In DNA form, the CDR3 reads TGTGCCAGCAGCTTAGGGGGGGGTACTCAAGAGACCCAGTACTTC. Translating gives CASSLGGGTQETQYF. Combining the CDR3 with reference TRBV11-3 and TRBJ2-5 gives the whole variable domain EAGVVQSPRYKIIEKKQPVAFWCNPISGHNTLYWYLQNLGQGPELLIRYENEEAVDDSQLPKDRFSAERLKGVDSTLKIQPAELGDSAVYLCASSLGGGTQETQYFGPGTRLLVL.

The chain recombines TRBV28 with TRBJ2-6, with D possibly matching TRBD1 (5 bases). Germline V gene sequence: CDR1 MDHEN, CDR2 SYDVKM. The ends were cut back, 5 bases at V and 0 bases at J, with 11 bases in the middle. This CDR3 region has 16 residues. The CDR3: CASSPGHSSGANVLTF. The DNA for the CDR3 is TGTGCCAGCAGTCCCGGACACAGCTCTGGGGCCAACGTCCTGACTTTC.

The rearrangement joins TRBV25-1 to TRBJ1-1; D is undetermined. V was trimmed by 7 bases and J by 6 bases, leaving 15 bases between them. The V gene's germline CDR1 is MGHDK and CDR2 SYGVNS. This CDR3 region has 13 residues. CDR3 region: CASKAGGGAEAFF. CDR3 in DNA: TGTGCCAGCAAAGCCGGCGGTGGAGCTGAAGCTTTCTTT.

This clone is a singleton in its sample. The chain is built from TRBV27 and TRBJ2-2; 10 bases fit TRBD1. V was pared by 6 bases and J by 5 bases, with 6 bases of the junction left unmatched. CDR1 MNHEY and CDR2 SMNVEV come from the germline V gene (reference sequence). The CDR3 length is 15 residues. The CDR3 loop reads CASRETGGWTGELFF. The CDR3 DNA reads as TGTGCCAGCAGGGAGACAGGGGGCTGGACCGGGGAGCTGTTTTTT.

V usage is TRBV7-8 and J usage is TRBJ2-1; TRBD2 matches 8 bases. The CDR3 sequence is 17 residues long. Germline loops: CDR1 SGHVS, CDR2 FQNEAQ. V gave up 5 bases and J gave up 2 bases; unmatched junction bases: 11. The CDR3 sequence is CASSASSGSGAYNEQFF. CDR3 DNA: TGTGCCAGCAGCGCCTCGTCGGGTAGCGGGGCCTACAATGAGCAGTTCTTC.

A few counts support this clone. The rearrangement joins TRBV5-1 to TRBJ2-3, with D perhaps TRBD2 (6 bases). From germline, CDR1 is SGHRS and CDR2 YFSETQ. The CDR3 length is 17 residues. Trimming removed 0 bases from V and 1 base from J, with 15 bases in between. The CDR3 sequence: CASSLAMEGTGTDTQYF. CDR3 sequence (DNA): TGCGCCAGCAGCTTGGCCATGGAGGGTACGGGCACAGATACGCAGTATTTT.